Listed below are T cell receptor beta chains from one sample, sequenced in a study of long-term antiretroviral therapy in people with HIV. The assay was immunoSEQ multiplex PCR, and TCRdb's table has in-frame clones only and misses some. This sample yields tens of thousands of clones, of which approximately 79% are seen a single time; approximately 5.3% belongs to the top ten. Material: unsorted PBMCs, obtained 1.5 years after starting antiretroviral therapy. Receptor source: a man between 18 and 35 years old with HIV. CDR3s include the opening cysteine and the closing phenylalanine or tryptophan. Each record gives: clone size, V gene, J gene, D gene, CDR3 length, CDR3 protein, CDR3 DNA. A D gene is named only where the DNA matches it firmly. Size is stated for part of the rows, as once, few or many counts, or as a class when the clone is expanded.

-	TRBV6-5	TRBJ2-1	TRBD2	15	CASSLGLAGVNEQFF	TGTGCCAGCAGTCTGGGACTAGCGGGAGTCAATGAGCAGTTCTTC
-	TRBV5-1	TRBJ2-7	-	12	CASSVALDEQYF	TGCGCCAGCAGCGTAGCTCTCGACGAGCAGTACTTC
-	TRBV19	TRBJ2-1	-	11	CASSFNSGWFF	TGTGCCAGTAGTTTTAACTCGGGGTGGTTCTTC
-	TRBV19	TRBJ2-5	-	15	CASSIVVRVGETQYF	TGTGCCAGTAGTATAGTGGTCAGGGTCGGGGAGACCCAGTACTTC
-	TRBV5-1	TRBJ1-2	TRBD1	14	CASSPDREGYGYTF	TGCGCCAGCAGCCCGGACAGGGAGGGGTATGGCTACACCTTC
-	TRBV7-9	TRBJ2-3	-	14	CASSPIEGTDTQYF	TGTGCCAGCAGCCCTATAGAGGGCACAGATACGCAGTATTTT
-	TRBV10-3	TRBJ2-7	-	13	CAISAMERYEQYF	TGTGCCATCAGCGCAATGGAGAGATACGAGCAGTACTTC
few	TRBV7-9	TRBJ1-2	-	13	CASSLASAYGYTF	TGTGCCAGCAGCTTAGCGTCAGCCTATGGCTACACCTTC
-	TRBV29-1	TRBJ2-1	TRBD1	13	CSVERTGGGEQFF	TGCAGCGTTGAAAGGACAGGGGGAGGGGAGCAGTTCTTC
-	TRBV30	TRBJ1-1	-	12	CAWSVSEVRAFF	TGTGCCTGGAGTGTAAGCGAGGTCCGGGCTTTCTTT
-	TRBV19	TRBJ1-1	-	10	CASGRGEAFF	TGTGCCAGTGGCCGGGGTGAAGCTTTCTTT
-	TRBV18	TRBJ1-2	-	10	CASRGGGYTF	TGTGCCAGCCGAGGGGGGGGCTACACCTTC
-	TRBV29-1	TRBJ2-3	-	12	CSVIRDSDTQYF	TGCAGCGTCATCAGGGATTCAGATACGCAGTATTTT
-	TRBV27	TRBJ1-4	TRBD1	16	CASSSLGDRGGEKLFF	TGTGCCAGCAGCTCATTAGGGGACAGGGGCGGTGAAAAACTGTTTTTT
-	TRBV5-6	TRBJ2-1	-	12	CASSENANEQFF	TGTGCCAGCAGCGAAAACGCTAATGAGCAGTTCTTC
once	TRBV4-3	TRBJ2-7	TRBD2	16	CASSQGTASGALEQYF	TGCGCCAGCAGCCAAGGAACAGCTAGCGGGGCCCTCGAGCAGTACTTC
once	TRBV27	TRBJ2-7	-	14	CASSLSSRHYEQYF	TGTGCCAGCAGTTTATCGAGCAGGCACTACGAGCAGTACTTC
-	TRBV10-3	TRBJ1-5	TRBD1	12	CAISGQGKPQHF	TGTGCCATCAGTGGACAGGGTAAGCCCCAGCATTTT
few	TRBV6-6	TRBJ1-5	-	14	CASSSGTNNQPQHF	TGTGCCAGCAGCTCCGGGACCAACAATCAGCCCCAGCATTTT
-	TRBV11-2	TRBJ2-5	-	15	CASSVSLREWGTQYF	TGTGCCAGCAGCGTTAGCCTCCGGGAGTGGGGGACCCAGTACTTC
-	TRBV5-4	TRBJ2-6	-	14	CASSLASGANVLTF	TGTGCCAGCAGCTTGGCCTCTGGGGCCAACGTCCTGACTTTC
-	TRBV13	TRBJ2-5	-	14	CASSLAGEGETQYF	TGTGCCAGCAGCTTAGCGGGGGAAGGTGAGACCCAGTACTTC
-	TRBV7-2	TRBJ1-5	TRBD1	15	CASSHRQGEGQPQHF	TGTGCCAGCAGTCATCGACAGGGTGAGGGCCAGCCCCAGCATTTT
-	TRBV6-5	TRBJ1-4	-	14	CASSYRGPAEKLFF	TGTGCCAGCAGTTATCGAGGTCCCGCGGAAAAACTGTTTTTT
few	TRBV6-6	TRBJ1-5	-	12	CASRFGDQPQHF	TGTGCCAGCAGATTCGGGGATCAGCCCCAGCATTTT
-	TRBV27	TRBJ1-4	TRBD1	14	CASSLSGTGQKLFF	TGTGCCAGCAGTTTATCAGGGACAGGGCAGAAACTGTTTTTT
few	TRBV5-4	TRBJ2-7	TRBD2	15	CASSSPSGMPYEQYF	TGTGCCAGCAGCTCCCCGAGCGGGATGCCCTACGAGCAGTACTTC
large	TRBV27	TRBJ1-1	TRBD1	14	CASRLQGGNTEAFF	TGTGCCAGCAGGCTACAGGGGGGAAACACTGAAGCTTTCTTT
-	TRBV5-4	TRBJ2-7	-	12	CASSWGEYEQYF	TGTGCCAGCAGCTGGGGGGAGTACGAGCAGTACTTC
-	TRBV28	TRBJ1-2	-	13	CASSLLRGAGYTF	TGTGCCAGCAGTTTATTGAGGGGGGCTGGCTACACCTTC
-	TRBV5-4	TRBJ1-1	-	12	CASSLVGGQPFF	TGTGCCAGCAGCTTGGTGGGGGGGCAGCCTTTCTTT
-	TRBV19	TRBJ1-2	-	12	CASSLANYGYTF	TGTGCCAGCTCGCTAGCTAACTATGGCTACACCTTC
-	TRBV30	TRBJ1-1	-	12	CAWTPGGVRAFF	TGTGCCTGGACCCCCGGGGGGGTAAGGGCTTTCTTT
-	TRBV10-3	TRBJ1-5	-	15	CAIGGFLKDNQPQHF	TGTGCCATCGGGGGGTTCCTGAAAGACAATCAGCCCCAGCATTTT
once	TRBV6-5	TRBJ2-7	TRBD2	14	CASSSNGRAYEQYF	TGTGCCAGCAGTTCTAACGGGAGGGCCTACGAGCAGTACTTC
-	TRBV9	TRBJ2-5	-	15	CASSVDFQLQETQYF	TGTGCCAGCAGCGTAGACTTCCAATTACAAGAGACCCAGTACTTC
-	TRBV5-1	TRBJ1-2	-	14	CASSPLGANYGYTF	TGCGCCAGCAGCCCCTTAGGAGCTAACTATGGCTACACCTTC
-	TRBV29-1	TRBJ1-4	TRBD1	12	CSAGQANEKLFF	TGCAGCGCGGGACAGGCAAATGAAAAACTGTTTTTT
-	TRBV18	TRBJ2-1	-	16	CASSPLETAGGVEQFF	TGTGCCAGCTCACCATTGGAGACTGCTGGAGGGGTTGAGCAGTTCTTC
-	TRBV19	TRBJ2-3	TRBD2	13	CASQTSRRDTQYF	TGTGCCAGCCAGACTAGCAGAAGAGATACGCAGTATTTT
-	TRBV5-5	TRBJ1-1	TRBD1	15	CASSPGQGGNTEAFF	TGTGCCAGCAGCCCGGGACAGGGGGGGAACACTGAAGCTTTCTTT
-	TRBV5-4	TRBJ2-5	-	14	CASSLVGSKETQYF	TGTGCCAGCAGCTTGGTAGGGTCAAAAGAGACCCAGTACTTC
-	TRBV18	TRBJ2-1	-	17	CASSPPNAGVGNNEQFF	TGTGCCAGCTCACCCCCCAACGCAGGGGTGGGGAACAATGAGCAGTTCTTC
-	TRBV7-7	TRBJ1-1	TRBD1	13	CASSSDRSTEAFF	TGTGCCAGCAGCTCGGACAGGAGCACTGAAGCTTTCTTT
-	TRBV19	TRBJ2-7	-	13	CASSHVFGNEQYF	TGTGCCAGTAGCCACGTCTTCGGGAACGAGCAGTACTTC
-	TRBV5-1	TRBJ2-1	TRBD2	16	CASSLFAGGSDNEQFF	TGCGCCAGCAGCTTGTTTGCGGGAGGGAGTGACAATGAGCAGTTCTTC
-	TRBV28	TRBJ2-7	-	13	CASTRDPSREQYF	TGTGCCAGCACCCGTGACCCGTCTCGCGAGCAGTACTTC
-	TRBV6-5	TRBJ1-4	-	14	CASSYSQGHEKLFF	TGTGCCAGCAGTTACTCACAGGGACATGAAAAACTGTTTTTT
-	TRBV29-1	TRBJ2-2	-	12	CSVTPGTGELFF	TGCAGCGTTACTCCGGGGACCGGGGAGCTGTTTTTT